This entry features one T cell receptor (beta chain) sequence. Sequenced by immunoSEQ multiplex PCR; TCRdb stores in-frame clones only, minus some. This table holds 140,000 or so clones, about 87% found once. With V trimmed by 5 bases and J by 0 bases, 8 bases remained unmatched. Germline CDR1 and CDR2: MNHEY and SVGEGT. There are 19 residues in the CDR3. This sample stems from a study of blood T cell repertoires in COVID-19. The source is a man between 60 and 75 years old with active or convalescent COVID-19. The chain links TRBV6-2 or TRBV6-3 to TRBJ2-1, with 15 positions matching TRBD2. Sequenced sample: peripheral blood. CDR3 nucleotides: TGTGCCAGCAGTACACCGGGACTAGCGGGGGGTAGCTCCTACAATGAGCAGTTCTTC. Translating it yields CASSTPGLAGGSSYNEQFF.